This TCR beta chain was recorded in a study of cytomegalovirus exposure and HLA in healthy donors. Study results and limitations: TCR beta chains associated with HLA were, in a later analysis, more clonally expanded than equally common others. Some 17,000 TCR beta sequences were associated with HLA alleles at 0.05 false discovery rate in a later analysis.

PCR primers comprised 60 Vbeta and 13 Jbeta primers. Assay used: immunoSEQ multiplex PCR; TCRdb lists only in-frame clones, some missing. The data hold about 140,000 clones, with roughly 73% observed a single time. V dropped 9 bases and J dropped 5 bases, with 16 bases sitting between them. Germline V gives CDR1 MNHEY, CDR2 SVGAGI. This CDR3 is 13 amino acids long. Of note for this clone: What it binds is not known.

The sequenced sample was PBMCs. The receptor comes from a woman between 40 and 55 years old in good health and CMV-seronegative. The chain carries TRBV6-5 and TRBJ1-1; a weak D match, TRBD1 (6 bases). The chain's CDR3 is CASQQGLRTEAFF. DNA for the CDR3: TGTGCCAGTCAACAGGGCCTTAGGACTGAAGCTTTCTTT.